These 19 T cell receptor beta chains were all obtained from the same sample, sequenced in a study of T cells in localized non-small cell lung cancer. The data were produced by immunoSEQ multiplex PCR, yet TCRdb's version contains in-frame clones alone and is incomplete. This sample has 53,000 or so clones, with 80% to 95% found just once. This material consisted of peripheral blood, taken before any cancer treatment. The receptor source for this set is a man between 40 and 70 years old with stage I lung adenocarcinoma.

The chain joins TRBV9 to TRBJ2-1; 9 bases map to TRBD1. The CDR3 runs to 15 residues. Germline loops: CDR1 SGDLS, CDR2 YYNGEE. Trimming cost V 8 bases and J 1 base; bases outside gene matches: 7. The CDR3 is CASSGGTGSYNEQFF. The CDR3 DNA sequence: TGTGCCAGTAGTGGGGGGACAGGGTCCTACAATGAGCAGTTCTTC.

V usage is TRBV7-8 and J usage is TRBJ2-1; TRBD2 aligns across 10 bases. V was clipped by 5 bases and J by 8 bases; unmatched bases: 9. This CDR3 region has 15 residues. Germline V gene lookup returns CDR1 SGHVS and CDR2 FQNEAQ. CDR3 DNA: TGTGCCAGCAGCGTTTTAGCGGGAGGCACGGATGAGCAGTTCTTC. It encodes CASSVLAGGTDEQFF. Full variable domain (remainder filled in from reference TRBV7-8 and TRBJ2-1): GAGVSQSPRYKVAKRGQDVALRCDPISGHVSLFWYQQALGQGPEFLTYFQNEAQLDKSGLPSDRFFAERPEGSVSTLKIQRTQQEDSAVYLCASSVLAGGTDEQFFGPGTRLTVL.

CDR3 residues: CASSLPGHYTEAFF. The CDR3 nucleotides are TGTGCCAGCAGCCTCCCAGGACACTACACTGAAGCTTTCTTT. This chain connects TRBV6-5 to TRBJ1-1; TRBD1 might be the D (5 bases). CDR1 and CDR2 from the germline V gene are MNHEY and SVGAGI. CDR3 length: 14 residues. The ends were cut back, 6 bases at V and 3 bases at J, with 14 bases in the middle.

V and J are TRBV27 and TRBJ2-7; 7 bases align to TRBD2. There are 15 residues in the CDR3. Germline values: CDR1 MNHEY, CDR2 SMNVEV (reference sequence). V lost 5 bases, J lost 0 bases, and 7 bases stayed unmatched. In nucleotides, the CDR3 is TGTGCCAGCAGTGAAAGGCGGGGGAGCTCCTACGAGCAGTACTTC. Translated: CASSERRGSSYEQYF.

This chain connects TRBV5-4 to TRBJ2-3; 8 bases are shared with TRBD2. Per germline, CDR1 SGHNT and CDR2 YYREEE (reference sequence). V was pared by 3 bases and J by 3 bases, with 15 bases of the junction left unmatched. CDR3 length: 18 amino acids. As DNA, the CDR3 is TGTGCCAGCAGCTGGCTAGCGGGCCCGAATATTAGGACAGATACGCAGTATTTT. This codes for CASSWLAGPNIRTDTQYF.

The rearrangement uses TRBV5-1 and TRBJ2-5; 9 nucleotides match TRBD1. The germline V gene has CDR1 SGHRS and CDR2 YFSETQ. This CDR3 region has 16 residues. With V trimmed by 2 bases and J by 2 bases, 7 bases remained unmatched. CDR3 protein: CASSFRMTGGQETQYF. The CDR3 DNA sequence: TGCGCCAGCAGCTTTAGAATGACAGGGGGGCAAGAGACCCAGTACTTC.

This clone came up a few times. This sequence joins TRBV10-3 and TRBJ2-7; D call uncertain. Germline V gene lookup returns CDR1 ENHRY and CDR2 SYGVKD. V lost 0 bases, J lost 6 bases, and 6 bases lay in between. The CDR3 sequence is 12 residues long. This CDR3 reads CAISESFGEQYF. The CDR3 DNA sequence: TGTGCCATCAGTGAGTCGTTTGGCGAGCAGTACTTC.

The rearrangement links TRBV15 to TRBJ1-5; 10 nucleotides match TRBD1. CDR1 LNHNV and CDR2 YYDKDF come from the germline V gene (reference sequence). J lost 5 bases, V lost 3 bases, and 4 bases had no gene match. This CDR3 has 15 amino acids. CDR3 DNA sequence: TGTGCCACCAGCAGTGACAGGGGGCAATATCAGCCCCAGCATTTT. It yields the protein CATSSDRGQYQPQHF. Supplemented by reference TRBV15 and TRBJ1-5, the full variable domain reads DAMVIQNPRYQVTQFGKPVTLSCSQTLNHNVMYWYQQKSSQAPKLLFHYYDKDFNNEADTPDNFQSRRPNTSFCFLDIRSPGLGDTAMYLCATSSDRGQYQPQHFGDGTRLSIL.

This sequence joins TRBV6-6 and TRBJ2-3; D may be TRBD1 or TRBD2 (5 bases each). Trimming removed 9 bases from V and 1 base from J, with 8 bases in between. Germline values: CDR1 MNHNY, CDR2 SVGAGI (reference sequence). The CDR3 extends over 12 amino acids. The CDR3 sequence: CASWDGTDTQYF. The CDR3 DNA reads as TGTGCCAGTTGGGACGGCACAGATACGCAGTATTTT.

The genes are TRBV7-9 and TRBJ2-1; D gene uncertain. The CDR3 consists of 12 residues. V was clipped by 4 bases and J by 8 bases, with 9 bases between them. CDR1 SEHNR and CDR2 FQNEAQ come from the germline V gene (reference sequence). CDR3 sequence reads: CASSSTNDEQFF. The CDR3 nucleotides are TGTGCCAGCAGCTCGACCAATGATGAGCAGTTCTTC.

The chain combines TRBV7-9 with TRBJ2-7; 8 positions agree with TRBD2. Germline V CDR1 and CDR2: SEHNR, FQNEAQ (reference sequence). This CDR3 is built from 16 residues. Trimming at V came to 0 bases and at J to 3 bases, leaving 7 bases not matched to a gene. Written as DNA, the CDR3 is TGTGCCAGCAGCTTAGCCTTGACGGGAGGGCTCTACGAGCAGTACTTC. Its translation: CASSLALTGGLYEQYF.

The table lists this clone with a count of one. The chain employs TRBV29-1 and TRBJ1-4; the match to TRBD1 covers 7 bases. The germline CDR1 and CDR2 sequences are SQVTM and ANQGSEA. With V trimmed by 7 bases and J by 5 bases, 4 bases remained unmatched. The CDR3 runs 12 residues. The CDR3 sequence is CSAGGQNEKLFF. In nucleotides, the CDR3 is TGCAGCGCAGGGGGACAGAATGAAAAACTGTTTTTT.

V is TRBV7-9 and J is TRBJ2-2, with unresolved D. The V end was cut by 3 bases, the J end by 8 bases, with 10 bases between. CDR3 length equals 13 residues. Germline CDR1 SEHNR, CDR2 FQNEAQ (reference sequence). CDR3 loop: CASSFTDQGELFF. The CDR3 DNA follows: TGTGCCAGCAGCTTTACGGACCAAGGGGAGCTGTTTTTT.

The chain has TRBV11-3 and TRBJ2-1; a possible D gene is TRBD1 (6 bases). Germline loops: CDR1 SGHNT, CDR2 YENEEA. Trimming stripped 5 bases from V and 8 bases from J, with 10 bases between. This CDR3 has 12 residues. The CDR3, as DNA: TGTGCCAGCAGCATTCAGGGGCATGAGCAGTTCTTC. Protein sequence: CASSIQGHEQFF.

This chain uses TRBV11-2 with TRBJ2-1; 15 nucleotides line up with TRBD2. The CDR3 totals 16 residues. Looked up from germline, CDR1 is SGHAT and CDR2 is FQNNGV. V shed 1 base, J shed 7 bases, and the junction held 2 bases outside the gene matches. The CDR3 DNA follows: TGTGCCAGCAGCTTAGGAGGGACTAGCGGGGGGAATGAGCAGTTCTTC. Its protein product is CASSLGGTSGGNEQFF.

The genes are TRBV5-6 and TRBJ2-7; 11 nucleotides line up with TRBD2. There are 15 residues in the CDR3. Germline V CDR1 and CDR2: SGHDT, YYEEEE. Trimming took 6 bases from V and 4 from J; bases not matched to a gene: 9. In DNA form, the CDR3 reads TGTGCCAGCACCTTAAGGGGACTAGCGGATTACGAGCAGTACTTC. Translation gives CASTLRGLADYEQYF.

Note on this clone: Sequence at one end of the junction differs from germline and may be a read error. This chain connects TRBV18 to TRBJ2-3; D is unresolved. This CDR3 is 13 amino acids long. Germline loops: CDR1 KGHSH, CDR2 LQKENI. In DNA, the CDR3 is TGTGCCAGCTCACCAGGCAGCACAAATACGCAGTATTTT. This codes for CASSPGSTNTQYF.

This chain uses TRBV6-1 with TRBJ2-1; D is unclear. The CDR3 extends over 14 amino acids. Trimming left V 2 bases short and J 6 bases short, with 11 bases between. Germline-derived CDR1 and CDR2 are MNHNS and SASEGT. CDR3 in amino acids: CASSEISQSNEQFF. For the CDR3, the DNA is TGTGCCAGCAGTGAAATATCCCAGAGCAATGAGCAGTTCTTC.

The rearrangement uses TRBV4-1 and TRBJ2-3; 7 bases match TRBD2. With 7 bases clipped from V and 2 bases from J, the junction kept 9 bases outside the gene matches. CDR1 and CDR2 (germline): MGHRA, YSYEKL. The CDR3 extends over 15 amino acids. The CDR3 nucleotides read TGCGCCAGCACTTCTAGCGGTTCTAACACAGATACGCAGTATTTT. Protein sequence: CASTSSGSNTDTQYF.